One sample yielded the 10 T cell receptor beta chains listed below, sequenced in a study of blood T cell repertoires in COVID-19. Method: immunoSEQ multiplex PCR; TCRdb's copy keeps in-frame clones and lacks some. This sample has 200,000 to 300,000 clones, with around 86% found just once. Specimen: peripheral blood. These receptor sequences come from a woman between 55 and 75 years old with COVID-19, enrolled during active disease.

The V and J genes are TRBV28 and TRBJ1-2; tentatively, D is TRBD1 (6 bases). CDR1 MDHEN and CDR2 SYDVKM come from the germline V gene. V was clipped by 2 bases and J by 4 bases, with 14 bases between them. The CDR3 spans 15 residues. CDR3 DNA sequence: TGTGCCAGCAGTTTAGTGGGGGCGCGGAGCTATGGCTACACCTTC. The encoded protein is CASSLVGARSYGYTF.

In DNA form, the CDR3 reads TGTGCCAGCTCCCTCGGGACACGGAATGAAAAACTGTTTTTT. Its translation is CASSLGTRNEKLFF. This rearrangement joins TRBV28 to TRBJ1-4; weak D call: TRBD1 (6 bases). The V gene lost 8 bases and the J gene lost 5 bases, with 15 bases spanning the gap. CDR1 is MDHEN, CDR2 SYDVKM, per germline. The CDR3 is made up of 14 amino acids.

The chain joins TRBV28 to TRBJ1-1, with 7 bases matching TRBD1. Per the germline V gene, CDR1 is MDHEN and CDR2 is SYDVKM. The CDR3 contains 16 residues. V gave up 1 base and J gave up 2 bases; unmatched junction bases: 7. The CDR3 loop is CASSLLGQGVNTEAFF. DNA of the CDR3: TGTGCCAGCAGTTTATTAGGCCAGGGGGTCAACACTGAAGCTTTCTTT.

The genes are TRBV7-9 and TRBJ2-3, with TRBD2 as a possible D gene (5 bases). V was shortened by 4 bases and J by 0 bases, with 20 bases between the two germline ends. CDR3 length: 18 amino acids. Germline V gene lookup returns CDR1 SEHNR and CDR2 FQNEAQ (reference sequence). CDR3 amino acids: CASSSRSPGLASTDTQYF. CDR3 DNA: TGTGCCAGCAGCTCGAGGAGCCCAGGACTTGCTAGCACAGATACGCAGTATTTT.

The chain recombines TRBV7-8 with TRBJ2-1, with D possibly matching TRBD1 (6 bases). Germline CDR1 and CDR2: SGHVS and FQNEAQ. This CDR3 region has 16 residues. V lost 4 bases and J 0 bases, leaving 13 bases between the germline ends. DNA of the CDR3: TGTGCCAGCAGCTCTACAGGGTTGAGCTCCTACAATGAGCAGTTCTTC. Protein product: CASSSTGLSSYNEQFF.

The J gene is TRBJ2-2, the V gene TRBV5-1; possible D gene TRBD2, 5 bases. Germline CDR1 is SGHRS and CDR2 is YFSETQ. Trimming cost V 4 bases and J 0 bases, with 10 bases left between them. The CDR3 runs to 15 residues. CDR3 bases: TGCGCCAGCAGCCACCCGGGGACGAACACCGGGGAGCTGTTTTTT. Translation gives CASSHPGTNTGELFF. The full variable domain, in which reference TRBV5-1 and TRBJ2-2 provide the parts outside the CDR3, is KAGVTQTPRYLIKTRGQQVTLSCSPISGHRSVSWYQQTPGQGLQFLFEYFSETQRNKGNFPGRFSGRQFSNSRSEMNVSTLELGDSALYLCASSHPGTNTGELFFGEGSRLTVL.

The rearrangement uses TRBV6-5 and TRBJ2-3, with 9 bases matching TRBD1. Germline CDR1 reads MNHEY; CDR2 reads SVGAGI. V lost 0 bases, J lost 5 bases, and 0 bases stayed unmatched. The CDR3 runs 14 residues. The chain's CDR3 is CASSYSTGGDTQYF. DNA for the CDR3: TGTGCCAGCAGTTACTCGACAGGGGGAGATACGCAGTATTTT.

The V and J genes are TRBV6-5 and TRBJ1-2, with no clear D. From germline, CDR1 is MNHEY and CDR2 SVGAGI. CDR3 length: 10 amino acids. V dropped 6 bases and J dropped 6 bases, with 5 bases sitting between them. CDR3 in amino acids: CASSQDGYTF. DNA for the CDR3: TGTGCCAGCAGCCAGGATGGCTACACCTTC.

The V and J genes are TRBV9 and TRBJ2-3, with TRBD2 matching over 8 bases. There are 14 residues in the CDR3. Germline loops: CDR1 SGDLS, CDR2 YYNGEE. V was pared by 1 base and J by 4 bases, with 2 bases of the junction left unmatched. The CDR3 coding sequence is TGTGCCAGCAGCGTAAGGACTAGCTCAGATACGCAGTATTTT. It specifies CASSVRTSSDTQYF.

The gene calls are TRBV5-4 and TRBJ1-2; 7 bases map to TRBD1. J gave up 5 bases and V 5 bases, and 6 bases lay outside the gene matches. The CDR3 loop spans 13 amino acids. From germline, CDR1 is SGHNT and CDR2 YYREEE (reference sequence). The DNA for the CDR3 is TGTGCCAGCAGAAACAGACAGGGTTATGGCTACACCTTC. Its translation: CASRNRQGYGYTF. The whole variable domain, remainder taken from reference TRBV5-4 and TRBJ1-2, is ETGVTQSPTHLIKTRGQQVTLRCSSQSGHNTVSWYQQALGQGPQFIFQYYREEENGRGNFPPRFSGLQFPNYSSELNVNALELDDSALYLCASRNRQGYGYTFGSGTRLTVV.